A single sample is the source of the 18 T cell receptor beta chains below, sequenced in a study of blood T cell repertoires in COVID-19. Sequenced by immunoSEQ multiplex PCR; TCRdb stores in-frame clones only, minus some. The table has roughly 190,000 clones, approximately 91% seen once; the top ten hold about 6.6%. Sequences were obtained from peripheral blood. These receptors originate from a woman aged 40 to 50 who had recovered from COVID-19.

This chain links TRBV6-1 with TRBJ1-4; a possible D gene is TRBD1 (5 bases). Deletions cut 2 bases from V and 2 bases from J, with 15 bases between. The CDR3 is 17 amino acids. The V gene's germline CDR1 is MNHNS and CDR2 SASEGT. The CDR3 DNA is TGTGCCAGCAGTGAACGGAGGGGCAGAGCGACTAATGAAAAACTGTTTTTT. Translated: CASSERRGRATNEKLFF.

On this clone itself: Different DNA sequences within this sample yield the same CDR3. This chain connects TRBV5-1 to TRBJ1-1; no firm D call. CDR1 and CDR2 (germline): SGHRS, YFSETQ. V gave up 0 bases and J gave up 0 bases, with 6 bases separating them. The CDR3 has 14 residues. CDR3 sequence: CASSLDSLNTEAFF. In nucleotides, the CDR3 is TGCGCCAGCAGCTTGGACAGCTTGAACACTGAAGCTTTCTTT.

This clone has only a few counts. This rearrangement joins TRBV3-1 (or the pseudogene TRBV3-2) to TRBJ2-7; TRBD2 aligns across 10 bases. Germline CDR1 reads LGHDT; CDR2 reads YNNKEL (reference sequence). V lost 4 bases to trimming and J lost 2 bases; unmatched junction nucleotides: 5. CDR3 size: 15 residues. CDR3 coding DNA: TGTGCCAGCAGCCCCAATAGCGGGGGGACCTACGAGCAGTACTTC. Translated, it gives CASSPNSGGTYEQYF.

This chain connects TRBV5-4 to TRBJ1-4, with D possibly being TRBD1 (6 bases). This CDR3 spans 16 amino acids. Between the trimmed V and J ends, which lost 0 bases and 4 bases, there was a span of 13 bases. The germline gives CDR1 SGHNT, CDR2 YYREEE (reference sequence). CDR3 in amino acids: CASSLGQGPNNEKLFF. CDR3 nucleotide sequence: TGTGCCAGCAGCTTGGGCCAGGGGCCCAATAATGAAAAACTGTTTTTT.

This sequence joins TRBV25-1 and TRBJ1-1; D may be TRBD1 (6 bases). The germline V gene has CDR1 MGHDK and CDR2 SYGVNS. The germline V and J ends were trimmed by 7 bases and 3 bases, with 27 bases remaining between them. CDR3 length: 18 amino acids. The CDR3: CASTQSYRGHISHTEAFF. Written as DNA, the CDR3 is TGTGCCAGCACCCAGAGCTATAGGGGACATATTAGTCACACTGAAGCTTTCTTT. Together with reference TRBV25-1 and TRBJ1-1, the CDR3 gives the full variable domain: EADIYQTPRYLVIGTGKKITLECSQTMGHDKMYWYQQDPGMELHLIHYSYGVNSTEKGDLSSESTVSRIRTEHFPLTLESARPSHTSQYLCASTQSYRGHISHTEAFFGQGTRLTVV.

CDR3 loop: CASSQVIVRGDTEAFF. Written as DNA, the CDR3 is TGTGCCAGCAGCCAAGTCATCGTTCGCGGGGACACTGAAGCTTTCTTT. The J gene is TRBJ1-1, the V gene TRBV4-2; no clear D gene. V lost 1 base and J 3 bases, leaving 15 bases between the germline ends. CDR3 size: 16 residues. Germline loops: CDR1 LGHNA, CDR2 YNFKEQ.

The chain uses TRBV5-4 and TRBJ2-1; D perhaps matches TRBD2 (7 bases). Germline CDR1 and CDR2: SGHNT and YYREEE (reference sequence). This CDR3 region has 16 residues. Between the trimmed V and J ends, which lost 0 bases and 4 bases, there was a span of 14 bases. The CDR3 region is CASSLGGRGVYNEQFF. CDR3 coding DNA: TGTGCCAGCAGCTTGGGAGGGAGGGGGGTTTACAATGAGCAGTTCTTC.

This sequence joins TRBV7-2 and TRBJ2-3; 9 positions agree with TRBD2. CDR1 and CDR2 (germline): SGHTA, FQGNSA. This CDR3 has 16 amino acids. V was pared by 1 base and J by 4 bases, with 6 bases of the junction left unmatched. The CDR3 reads CASSLVLAGGADTQYF. The CDR3 nucleotides are TGTGCCAGCAGCTTAGTTCTGGCGGGAGGGGCAGATACGCAGTATTTT.

The chain joins TRBV14 to TRBJ2-1; D uncertain. V lost 0 bases, J lost 3 bases, and 9 bases lay in between. The germline V gene encodes CDR1 SGHDN and CDR2 FVKESK. This CDR3 comprises 15 residues. CDR3 region: CASSQEGRDYNEQFF. The CDR3 nucleotides are TGTGCCAGCAGCCAAGAGGGCAGAGACTACAATGAGCAGTTCTTC.

This chain joins TRBV15 and TRBJ2-7; TRBD1 agrees at 7 bases. The CDR3 has 14 residues. CDR1 is LNHNV, CDR2 YYDKDF, per germline (reference sequence). Trimming cost V 4 bases and J 0 bases; bases outside gene matches: 3. CDR3 sequence reads: CATSIGTVSYEQYF. The CDR3 region has the DNA TGTGCCACCAGCATAGGGACAGTCTCCTACGAGCAGTACTTC.

The chain combines TRBV9 with TRBJ2-1; 10 nucleotides align to TRBD2. Germline V lookup: CDR1 SGDLS, CDR2 YYNGEE. With V trimmed by 6 bases and J by 8 bases, 8 bases remained unmatched. CDR3 length equals 14 residues. CDR3 protein: CASNPSGTSDEQFF. CDR3 coding DNA: TGTGCCAGCAACCCCTCAGGGACTAGCGATGAGCAGTTCTTC.

The chain recombines TRBV11-3 with TRBJ2-7; D is undetermined. CDR1 and CDR2 (germline): SGHNT, YENEEA. Between the trimmed V and J ends, which lost 3 bases and 3 bases, there was a span of 6 bases. The CDR3 runs to 12 residues. The CDR3 DNA sequence: TGTGCCAGCAGCTTTTCGGGCTACGAGCAGTACTTC. Encoded protein: CASSFSGYEQYF.

The rearrangement joins TRBV3-1 (or the pseudogene TRBV3-2) to TRBJ2-7; TRBD1 aligns across 8 bases. CDR3 length equals 16 residues. V gave up 2 bases and J gave up 1 base; unmatched junction bases: 7. Germline V gives CDR1 LGHDT, CDR2 YNNKEL (reference sequence). CDR3 in DNA: TGTGCCAGCAGCCAACATACCGGGACAGGATCCTACGAGCAGTACTTC. This gives the protein CASSQHTGTGSYEQYF.

This chain connects TRBV4-2 to TRBJ2-2; maybe TRBD1 (5 bases). The germline CDR1 and CDR2 sequences are LGHNA and YNFKEQ. Trimming took off 1 base at V and 5 bases at J, with 11 bases between the two ends. CDR3 size: 15 residues. The CDR3 DNA sequence: TGTGCCAGCAGCCAAGGGCCCCAGGGTACCGGGGAGCTGTTTTTT. Amino acid sequence: CASSQGPQGTGELFF.

The table lists this clone with a few counts. The chain carries TRBV9 and TRBJ2-1; no clear D gene. This CDR3 is 14 amino acids long. V lost 2 bases and J lost 5, with 11 bases in between. Germline CDR1 is SGDLS and CDR2 is YYNGEE. The CDR3 sequence: CASSVALVNNEQFF. In DNA, the CDR3 is TGTGCCAGCAGCGTGGCGCTAGTAAACAATGAGCAGTTCTTC.

The chain has TRBV7-9 and TRBJ1-6; 10 bases are a match to TRBD1. This CDR3 has 15 residues. CDR1 is SEHNR and CDR2 is FQNEAQ in the germline V gene (reference sequence). V dropped 5 bases and J dropped 7; count of bases not matched to a gene: 5. CDR3 residues: CASSALGQGNSPLHF. The CDR3 DNA reads TGTGCCAGCAGCGCGTTGGGACAGGGGAATTCACCCCTCCACTTT.

This chain links TRBV4-1 with TRBJ2-1; TRBD2 agrees at 8 bases. This CDR3 contains 19 residues. Per germline, CDR1 MGHRA and CDR2 YSYEKL. V lost 0 bases, J lost 3 bases, and 13 bases stayed unmatched. CDR3 nucleotides: TGCGCCAGCAGCCAAGAAGGCCCCGGGGGAGCGGGAGTCTACAATGAGCAGTTCTTC. It encodes CASSQEGPGGAGVYNEQFF.

The chain has TRBV7-9 and TRBJ1-3, with a weak D call TRBD1 (5 bases). CDR3 length equals 17 residues. V was cut by 5 bases and J by 0 bases, with 17 bases left in between. Germline CDR1 reads SEHNR; CDR2 reads FQNEAQ (reference sequence). CDR3 region: CASSLQLTVFSGNTIYF. The CDR3 DNA sequence: TGTGCCAGCAGCCTACAACTGACAGTGTTCTCTGGAAACACCATATATTTT.